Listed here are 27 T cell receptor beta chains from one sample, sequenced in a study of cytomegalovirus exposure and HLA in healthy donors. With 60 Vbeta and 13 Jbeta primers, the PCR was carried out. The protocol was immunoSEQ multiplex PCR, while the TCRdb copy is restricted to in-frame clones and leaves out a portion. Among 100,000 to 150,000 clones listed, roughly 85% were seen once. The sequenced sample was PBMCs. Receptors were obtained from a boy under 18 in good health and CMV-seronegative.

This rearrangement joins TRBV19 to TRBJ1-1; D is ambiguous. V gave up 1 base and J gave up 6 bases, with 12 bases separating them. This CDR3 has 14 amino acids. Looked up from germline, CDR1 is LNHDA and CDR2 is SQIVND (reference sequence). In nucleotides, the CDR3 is TGTGCCAGTAGTATAGGACTGGGTTTCCCTGAAGCTTTCTTT. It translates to CASSIGLGFPEAFF.

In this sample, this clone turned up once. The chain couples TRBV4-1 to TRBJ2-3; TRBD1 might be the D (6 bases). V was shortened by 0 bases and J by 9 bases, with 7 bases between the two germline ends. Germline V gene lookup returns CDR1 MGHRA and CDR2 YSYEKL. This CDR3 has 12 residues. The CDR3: CASSQDRGTQYF. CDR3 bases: TGCGCCAGCAGCCAAGACAGGGGAACGCAGTATTTT.

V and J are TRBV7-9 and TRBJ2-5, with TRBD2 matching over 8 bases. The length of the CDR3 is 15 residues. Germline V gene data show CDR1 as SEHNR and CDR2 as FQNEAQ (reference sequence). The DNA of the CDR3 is TGTGCAGGCGGAGCGGGAGCGCTTAAGGAAGAGACCCAGTACTTC. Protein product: CAGGAGALKEETQYF. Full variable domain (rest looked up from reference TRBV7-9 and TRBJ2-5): DTGVSQNPRHKITKRGQNVTFRCDPISEHNRLYWYRQTLGQGPEFLTYFQNEAQLEKSRLLSDRFSAERPKGSFSTLEIQRTEQGDSAMYLCAGGAGALKEETQYFGPGTRLLVL.

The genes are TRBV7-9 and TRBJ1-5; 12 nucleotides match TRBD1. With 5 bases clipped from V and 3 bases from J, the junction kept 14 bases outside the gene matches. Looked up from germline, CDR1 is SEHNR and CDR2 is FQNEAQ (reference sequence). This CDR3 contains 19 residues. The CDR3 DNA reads TGTGCCAGCAGCCCGGGACAGGGGGCCATATTATTAAACAATCAGCCCCAGCATTTT. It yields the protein CASSPGQGAILLNNQPQHF. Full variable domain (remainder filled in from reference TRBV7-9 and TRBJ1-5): DTGVSQNPRHKITKRGQNVTFRCDPISEHNRLYWYRQTLGQGPEFLTYFQNEAQLEKSRLLSDRFSAERPKGSFSTLEIQRTEQGDSAMYLCASSPGQGAILLNNQPQHFGDGTRLSIL.

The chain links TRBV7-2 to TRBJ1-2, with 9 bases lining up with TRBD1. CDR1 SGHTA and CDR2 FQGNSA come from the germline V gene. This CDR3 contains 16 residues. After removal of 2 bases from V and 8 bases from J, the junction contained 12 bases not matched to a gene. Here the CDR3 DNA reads TGTGCCAGCAGCTTATATTCGGGACAGGGATTGAAGGGCTACACCTTC. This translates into CASSLYSGQGLKGYTF.

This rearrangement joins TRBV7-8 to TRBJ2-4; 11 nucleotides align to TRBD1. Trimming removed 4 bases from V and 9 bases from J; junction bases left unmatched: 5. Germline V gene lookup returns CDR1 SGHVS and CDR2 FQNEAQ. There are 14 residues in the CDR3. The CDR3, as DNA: TGTGCCAGCAGCTCCGGGACAGGGGGGACCATTCAGTACTTC. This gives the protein CASSSGTGGTIQYF.

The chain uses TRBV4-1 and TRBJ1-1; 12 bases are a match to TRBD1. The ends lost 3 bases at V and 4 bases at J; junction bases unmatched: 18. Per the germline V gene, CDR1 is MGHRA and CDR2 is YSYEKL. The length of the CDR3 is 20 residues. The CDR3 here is CASSQIQVRDRGLGGTEAFF. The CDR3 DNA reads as TGCGCCAGCAGCCAGATTCAGGTCCGGGACAGGGGGCTCGGTGGCACTGAAGCTTTCTTT.

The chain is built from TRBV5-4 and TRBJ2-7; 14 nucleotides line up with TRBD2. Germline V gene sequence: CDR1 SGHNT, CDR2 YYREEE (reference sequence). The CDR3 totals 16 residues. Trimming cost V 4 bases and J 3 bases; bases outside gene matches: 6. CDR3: CASSGIGTSGSYEQYF. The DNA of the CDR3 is TGTGCCAGCAGCGGAATAGGGACTAGCGGGAGCTACGAGCAGTACTTC.

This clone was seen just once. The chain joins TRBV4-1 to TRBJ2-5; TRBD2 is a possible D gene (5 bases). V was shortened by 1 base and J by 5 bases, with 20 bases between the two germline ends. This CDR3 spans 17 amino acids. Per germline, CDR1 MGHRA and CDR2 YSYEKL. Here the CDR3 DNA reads TGCGCCAGCAGCCAAGTTGGGGTCCTAGCTGGGTCGGAGACCCAGTACTTC. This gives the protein CASSQVGVLAGSETQYF.

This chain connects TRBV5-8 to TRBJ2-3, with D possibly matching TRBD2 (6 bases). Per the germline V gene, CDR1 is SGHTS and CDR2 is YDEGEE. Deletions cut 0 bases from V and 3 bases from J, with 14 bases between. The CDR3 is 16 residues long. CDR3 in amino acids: CASSLELIGGTDTQYF. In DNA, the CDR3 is TGTGCCAGCAGCTTGGAACTTATCGGGGGAACAGATACGCAGTATTTT.

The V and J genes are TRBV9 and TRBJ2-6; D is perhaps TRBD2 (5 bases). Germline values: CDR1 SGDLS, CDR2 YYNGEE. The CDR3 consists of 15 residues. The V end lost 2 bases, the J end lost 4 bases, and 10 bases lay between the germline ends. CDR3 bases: TGTGCCAGCAGCGTGATTACGGGGGGGGCCAACGTCCTGACTTTC. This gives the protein CASSVITGGANVLTF.

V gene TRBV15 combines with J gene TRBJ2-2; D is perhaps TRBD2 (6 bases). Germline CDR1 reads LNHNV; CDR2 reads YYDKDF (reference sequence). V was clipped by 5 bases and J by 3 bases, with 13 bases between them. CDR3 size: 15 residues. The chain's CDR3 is CATSGPGLDTGELFF. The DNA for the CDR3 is TGTGCCACCAGCGGACCGGGACTTGACACCGGGGAGCTGTTTTTT.

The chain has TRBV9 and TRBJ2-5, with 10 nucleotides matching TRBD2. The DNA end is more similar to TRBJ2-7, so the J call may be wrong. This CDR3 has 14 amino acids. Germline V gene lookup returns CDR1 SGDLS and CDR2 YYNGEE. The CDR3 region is CASSVLAGVGEQYF. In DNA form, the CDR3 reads TGTGCCAGCAGCGTTCTAGCGGGAGTGGGCGAGCAGTACTTC.

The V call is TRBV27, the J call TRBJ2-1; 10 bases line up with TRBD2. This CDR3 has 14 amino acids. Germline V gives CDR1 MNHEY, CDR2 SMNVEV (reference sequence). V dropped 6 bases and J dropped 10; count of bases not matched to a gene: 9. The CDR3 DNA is TGTGCCAGCAGCCCTATTACTAGCGGGAACGAGCAGTTCTTC. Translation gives CASSPITSGNEQFF.

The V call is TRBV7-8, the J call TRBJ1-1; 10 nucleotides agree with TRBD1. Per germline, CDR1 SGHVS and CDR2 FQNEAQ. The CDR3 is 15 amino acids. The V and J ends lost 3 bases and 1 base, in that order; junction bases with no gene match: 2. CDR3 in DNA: TGTGCCAGCAGCTTGGGGGACAGGGGGAACACTGAAGCTTTCTTT. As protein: CASSLGDRGNTEAFF. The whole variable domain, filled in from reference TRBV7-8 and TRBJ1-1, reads GAGVSQSPRYKVAKRGQDVALRCDPISGHVSLFWYQQALGQGPEFLTYFQNEAQLDKSGLPSDRFFAERPEGSVSTLKIQRTQQEDSAVYLCASSLGDRGNTEAFFGQGTRLTVV.

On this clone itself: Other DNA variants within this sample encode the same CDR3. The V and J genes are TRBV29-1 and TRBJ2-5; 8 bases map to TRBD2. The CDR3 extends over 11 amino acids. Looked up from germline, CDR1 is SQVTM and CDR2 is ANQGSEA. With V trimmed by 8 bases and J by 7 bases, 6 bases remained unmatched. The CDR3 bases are TGCAGCCCCGGGGGGGGTATGACCCAGTACTTC. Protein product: CSPGGGMTQYF.

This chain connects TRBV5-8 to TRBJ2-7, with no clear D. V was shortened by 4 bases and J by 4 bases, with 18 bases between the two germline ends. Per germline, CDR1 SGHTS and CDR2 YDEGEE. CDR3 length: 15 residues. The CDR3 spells CASSRPGSSIYEQYF. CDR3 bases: TGTGCCAGCAGCCGACCCGGGTCTTCCATTTACGAGCAGTACTTC.

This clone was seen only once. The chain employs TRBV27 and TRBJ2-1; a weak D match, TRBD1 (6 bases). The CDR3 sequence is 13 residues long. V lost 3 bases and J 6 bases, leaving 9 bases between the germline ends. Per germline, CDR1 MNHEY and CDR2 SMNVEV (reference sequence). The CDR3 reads CASSFLGGNEQFF. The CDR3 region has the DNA TGTGCCAGCAGTTTCTTAGGGGGCAATGAGCAGTTCTTC.

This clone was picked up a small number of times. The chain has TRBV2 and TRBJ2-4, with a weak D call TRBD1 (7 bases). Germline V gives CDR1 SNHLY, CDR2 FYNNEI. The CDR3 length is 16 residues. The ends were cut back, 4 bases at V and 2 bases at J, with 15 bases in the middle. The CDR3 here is CASSVRQGGTKNIQYF. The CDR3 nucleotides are TGTGCCAGCAGTGTACGACAGGGAGGAACCAAAAACATTCAGTACTTC.

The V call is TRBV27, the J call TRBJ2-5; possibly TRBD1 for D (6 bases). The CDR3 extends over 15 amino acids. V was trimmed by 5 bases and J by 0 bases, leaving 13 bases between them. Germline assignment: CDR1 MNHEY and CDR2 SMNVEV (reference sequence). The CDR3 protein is CASSAYGQNQETQYF. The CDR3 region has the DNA TGTGCCAGCAGTGCCTATGGACAGAACCAAGAGACCCAGTACTTC.

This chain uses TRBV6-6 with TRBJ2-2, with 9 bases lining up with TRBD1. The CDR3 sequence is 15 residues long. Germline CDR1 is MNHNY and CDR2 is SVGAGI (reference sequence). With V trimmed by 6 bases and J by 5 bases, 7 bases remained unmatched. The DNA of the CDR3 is TGTGCCAGCAGGTACCGGGACAGGGAGACCGGGGAGCTGTTTTTT. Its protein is CASRYRDRETGELFF.

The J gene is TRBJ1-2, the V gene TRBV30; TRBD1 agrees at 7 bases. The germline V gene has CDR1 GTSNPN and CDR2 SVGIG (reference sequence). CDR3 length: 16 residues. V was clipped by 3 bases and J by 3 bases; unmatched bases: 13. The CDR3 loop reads CAWRPAGDRVDYGYTF. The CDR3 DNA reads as TGTGCCTGGAGGCCCGCCGGAGACAGGGTGGACTATGGCTACACCTTC.

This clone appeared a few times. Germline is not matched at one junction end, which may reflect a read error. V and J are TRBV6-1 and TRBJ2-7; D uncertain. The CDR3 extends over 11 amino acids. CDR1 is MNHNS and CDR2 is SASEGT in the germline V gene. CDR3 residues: CASSSLYGQYF. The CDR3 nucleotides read TGTGCCAGCAGCTCCCTCTACGGGCAGTACTTC.

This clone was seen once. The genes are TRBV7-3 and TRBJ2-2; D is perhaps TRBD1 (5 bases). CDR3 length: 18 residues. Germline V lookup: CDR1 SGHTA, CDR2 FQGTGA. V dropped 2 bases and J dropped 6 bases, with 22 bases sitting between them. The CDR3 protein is CASSLLGMGQNPSGELFF. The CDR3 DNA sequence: TGTGCCAGCAGCTTATTAGGGATGGGGCAGAATCCGTCCGGGGAGCTGTTTTTT.

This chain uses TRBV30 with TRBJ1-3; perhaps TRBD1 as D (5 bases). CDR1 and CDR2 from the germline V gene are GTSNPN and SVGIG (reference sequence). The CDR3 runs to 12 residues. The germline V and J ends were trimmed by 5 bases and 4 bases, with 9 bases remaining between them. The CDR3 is CAWDGAGNTIYF. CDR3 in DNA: TGTGCCTGGGATGGGGCCGGAAACACCATATATTTT. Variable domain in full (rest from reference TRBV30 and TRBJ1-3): SQTIHQWPATLVQPVGSPLSLECTVEGTSNPNLYWYRQAAGRGLQLLFYSVGIGQISSEVPQNLSASRPQDRQFILSSKKLLLSDSGFYLCAWDGAGNTIYFGEGSWLTVV.

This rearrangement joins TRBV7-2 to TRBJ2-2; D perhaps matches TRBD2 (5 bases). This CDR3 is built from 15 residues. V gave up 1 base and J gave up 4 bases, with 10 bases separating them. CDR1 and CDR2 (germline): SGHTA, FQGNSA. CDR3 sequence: CASSLVAGRTGELFF. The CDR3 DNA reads TGTGCCAGCAGCTTAGTTGCGGGCCGCACCGGGGAGCTGTTTTTT. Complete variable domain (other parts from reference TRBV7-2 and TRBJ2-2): GAGVSQSPSNKVTEKGKDVELRCDPISGHTALYWYRQSLGQGLEFLIYFQGNSAPDKSGLPSDRFSAERTGGSVSTLTIQRTQQEDSAVYLCASSLVAGRTGELFFGEGSRLTVL.

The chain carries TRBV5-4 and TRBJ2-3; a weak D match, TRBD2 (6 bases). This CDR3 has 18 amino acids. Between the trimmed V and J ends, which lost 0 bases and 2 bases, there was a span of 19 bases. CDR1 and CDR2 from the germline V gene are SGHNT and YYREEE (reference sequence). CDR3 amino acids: CASSLGGPGLGITDTQYF. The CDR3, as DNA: TGTGCCAGCAGCTTGGGGGGCCCGGGACTCGGGATCACAGATACGCAGTATTTT.